This note documents a single T cell receptor (beta chain) sequence. The data derive from a study of OX40 agonist ivuxolimab in advanced cancers. On the study more broadly: Three patients responded partially, comprising one with hepatocellular carcinoma and two with cutaneous melanoma.

Autoimmune disease history or systemic immunosuppression meant exclusion. Blood samples were obtained at baseline, cycle 4 day 1, and cycle 7 day 1. Germline trimming cut 0 bases from V and 7 bases from J; bases unmatched to any gene: 4. Germline lookup yields CDR1 MNHEY and CDR2 SMNVEV (reference sequence). This CDR3 contains 17 residues. Profiling relied on immunoSEQ multiplex PCR, and the TCRdb table lists in-frame clones only, not all of them. Of 20,000 to 30,000 clones listed, roughly 91% are singletons. The sequencing used CD4+ or CD8+ T cells sorted from blood, collected in a trial of the OX40 agonist ivuxolimab. The TCR sequence derives from an adult with an advanced solid tumor such as melanoma, head and neck, liver or kidney cancer. The chain carries TRBV27 and TRBJ2-1, with 15 nucleotides matching TRBD2. In DNA form, the CDR3 reads TGTGCCAGCAGTTTATCCCTAGGGACTAGCGGGAGGAATGAGCAGTTCTTC. It specifies CASSLSLGTSGRNEQFF.